This TCR beta chain was recorded in a study of cytomegalovirus exposure and HLA in healthy donors. As for the study in general: The same platform was used for the 130 or so validation repertoires and the roughly 730 first-cohort repertoires, a later analysis reported. Whole-study results and caveats: Reportedly, cytomegalovirus status was diagnosed with high sensitivity and specificity.

As concerns this clone: Its target is not known.

Method: immunoSEQ multiplex PCR; TCRdb's copy keeps in-frame clones and lacks some. The data contain about 180,000 clones, about 85% of them singletons. The CDR3 spans 14 residues. After removal of 3 bases from V and 3 bases from J, the junction contained 1 base not matched to a gene. Germline values: CDR1 SGHRS, CDR2 YFSETQ. The V and J genes are TRBV5-1 and TRBJ2-5; TRBD2 matches at 11 bases. This sequence originates from a man younger than 35 in good health and CMV-seropositive. The sequencing input was PBMCs. The CDR3 region has the DNA TGCGCCAGCAGCTCGGGACTAGCGGAAGAGACCCAGTACTTC. Translated: CASSSGLAEETQYF.